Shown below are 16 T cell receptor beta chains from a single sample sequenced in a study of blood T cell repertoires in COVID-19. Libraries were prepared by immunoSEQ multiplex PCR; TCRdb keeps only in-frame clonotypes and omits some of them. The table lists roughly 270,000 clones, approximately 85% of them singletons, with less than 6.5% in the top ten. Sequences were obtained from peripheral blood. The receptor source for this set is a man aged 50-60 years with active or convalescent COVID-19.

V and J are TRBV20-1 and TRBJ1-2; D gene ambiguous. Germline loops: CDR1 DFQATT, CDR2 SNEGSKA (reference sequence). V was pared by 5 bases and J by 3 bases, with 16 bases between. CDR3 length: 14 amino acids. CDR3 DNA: TGCAGTGCTCGTGCCCCTGTTAGTGACTATGGCTACACCTTC. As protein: CSARAPVSDYGYTF.

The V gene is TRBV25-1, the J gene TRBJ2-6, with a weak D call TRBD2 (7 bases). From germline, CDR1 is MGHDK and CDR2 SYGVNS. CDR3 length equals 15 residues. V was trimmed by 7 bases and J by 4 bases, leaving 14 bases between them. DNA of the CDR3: TGTGCCAGCATAGGGGGGGCCGCGGGGGCCAACGTCCTGACTTTC. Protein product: CASIGGAAGANVLTF.

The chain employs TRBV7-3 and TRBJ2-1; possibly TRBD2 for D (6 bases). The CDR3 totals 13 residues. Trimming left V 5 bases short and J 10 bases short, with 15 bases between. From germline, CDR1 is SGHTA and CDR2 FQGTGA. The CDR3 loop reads CASSQVGLSEQFF. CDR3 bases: TGTGCCAGCAGCCAAGTGGGACTTTCAGAGCAGTTCTTC.

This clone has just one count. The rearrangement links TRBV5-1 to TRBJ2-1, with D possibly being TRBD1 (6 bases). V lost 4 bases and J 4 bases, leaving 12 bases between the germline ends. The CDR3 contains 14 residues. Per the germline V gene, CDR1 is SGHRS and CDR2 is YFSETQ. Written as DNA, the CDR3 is TGCGCCAGCAGCCCGGGACAAGTGTACAATGAGCAGTTCTTC. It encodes CASSPGQVYNEQFF.

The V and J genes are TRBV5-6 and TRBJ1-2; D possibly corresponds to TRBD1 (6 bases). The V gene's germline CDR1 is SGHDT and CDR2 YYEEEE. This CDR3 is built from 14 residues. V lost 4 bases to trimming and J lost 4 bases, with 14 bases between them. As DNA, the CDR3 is TGTGCCAGCAGCCCAGGGGATCTGGGCTATGGCTACACCTTC. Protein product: CASSPGDLGYGYTF.

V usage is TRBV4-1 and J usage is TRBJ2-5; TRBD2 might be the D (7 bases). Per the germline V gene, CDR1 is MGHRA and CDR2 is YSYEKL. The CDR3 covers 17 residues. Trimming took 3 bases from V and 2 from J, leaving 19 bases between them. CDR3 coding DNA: TGCGCCAGCAGCCACGGATTCGGGGGAGGGGGGCAAGAGACCCAGTACTTC. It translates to CASSHGFGGGGQETQYF.

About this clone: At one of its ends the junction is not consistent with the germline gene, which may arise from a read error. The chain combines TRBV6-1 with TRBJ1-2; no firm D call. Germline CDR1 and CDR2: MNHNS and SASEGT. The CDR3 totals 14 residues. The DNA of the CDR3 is TGTGCCAGCAGAGAAGGGAGACTGGTTGGTGGCTACACCTTC. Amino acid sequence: CASREGRLVGGYTF.

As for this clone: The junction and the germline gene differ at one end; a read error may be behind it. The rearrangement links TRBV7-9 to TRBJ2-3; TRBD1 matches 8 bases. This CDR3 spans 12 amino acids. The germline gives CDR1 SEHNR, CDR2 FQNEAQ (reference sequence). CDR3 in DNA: TGTGCCAGCAGCTTAGCGGGGGACAGGCCCCTTTTT. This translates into CASSLAGDRPLF.

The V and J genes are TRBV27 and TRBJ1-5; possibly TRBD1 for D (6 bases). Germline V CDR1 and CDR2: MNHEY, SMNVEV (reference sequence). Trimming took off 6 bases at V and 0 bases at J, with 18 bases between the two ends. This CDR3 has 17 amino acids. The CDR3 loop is CASRPQGSMDSNQPQHF. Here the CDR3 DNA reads TGTGCCAGCAGGCCACAGGGAAGTATGGATAGCAATCAGCCCCAGCATTTT.

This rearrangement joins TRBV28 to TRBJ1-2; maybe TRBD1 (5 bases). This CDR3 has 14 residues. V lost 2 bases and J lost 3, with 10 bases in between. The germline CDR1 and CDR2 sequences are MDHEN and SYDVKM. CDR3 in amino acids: CASSLPRAHYGYTF. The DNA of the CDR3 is TGTGCCAGCAGTTTACCCAGGGCCCACTATGGCTACACCTTC.

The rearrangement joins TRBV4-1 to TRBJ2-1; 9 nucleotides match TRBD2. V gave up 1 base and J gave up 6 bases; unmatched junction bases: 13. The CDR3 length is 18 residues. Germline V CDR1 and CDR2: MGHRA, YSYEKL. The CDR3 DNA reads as TGCGCCAGCAGCCAAGGGATGACTAGCGGAGCCATAAGCAATGAGCAGTTCTTC. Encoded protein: CASSQGMTSGAISNEQFF.

CDR3 nucleotides: TGCGCCAGCAGCCTTTCAGGGGGCTATGGGTTCCACGAGCAGTACTTC. Its translation: CASSLSGGYGFHEQYF. The chain recombines TRBV5-1 with TRBJ2-7; 8 nucleotides line up with TRBD1. V was clipped by 4 bases and J by 5 bases; unmatched bases: 14. Germline V lookup: CDR1 SGHRS, CDR2 YFSETQ. The CDR3 is 16 amino acids.

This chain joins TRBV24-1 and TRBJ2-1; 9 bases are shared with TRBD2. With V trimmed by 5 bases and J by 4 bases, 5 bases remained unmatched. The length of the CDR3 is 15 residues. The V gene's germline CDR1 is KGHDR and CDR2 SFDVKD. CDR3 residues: CATSGAGGGYNEQFF. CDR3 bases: TGTGCCACCAGTGGAGCGGGAGGCGGGTACAATGAGCAGTTCTTC.

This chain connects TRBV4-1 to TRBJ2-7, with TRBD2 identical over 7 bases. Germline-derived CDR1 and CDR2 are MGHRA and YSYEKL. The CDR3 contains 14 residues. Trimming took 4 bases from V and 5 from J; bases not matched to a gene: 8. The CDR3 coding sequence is TGCGCCAGCAGCCCCGGGACTAATTTGAACGAGCAGTACTTC. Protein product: CASSPGTNLNEQYF.

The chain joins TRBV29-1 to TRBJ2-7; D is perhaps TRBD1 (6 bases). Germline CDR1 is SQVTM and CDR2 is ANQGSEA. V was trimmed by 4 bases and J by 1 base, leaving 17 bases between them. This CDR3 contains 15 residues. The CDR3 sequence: CSVVDEGHESYEQYF. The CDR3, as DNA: TGCAGCGTTGTTGACGAGGGACACGAGTCCTACGAGCAGTACTTC.

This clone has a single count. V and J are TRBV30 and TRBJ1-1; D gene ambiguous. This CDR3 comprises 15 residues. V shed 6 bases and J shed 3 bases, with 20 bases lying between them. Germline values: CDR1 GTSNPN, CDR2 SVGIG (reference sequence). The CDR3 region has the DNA TGTGCCTGCCACACTACACCCCACTACGACACTGAAGCTTTCTTT. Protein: CACHTTPHYDTEAFF.